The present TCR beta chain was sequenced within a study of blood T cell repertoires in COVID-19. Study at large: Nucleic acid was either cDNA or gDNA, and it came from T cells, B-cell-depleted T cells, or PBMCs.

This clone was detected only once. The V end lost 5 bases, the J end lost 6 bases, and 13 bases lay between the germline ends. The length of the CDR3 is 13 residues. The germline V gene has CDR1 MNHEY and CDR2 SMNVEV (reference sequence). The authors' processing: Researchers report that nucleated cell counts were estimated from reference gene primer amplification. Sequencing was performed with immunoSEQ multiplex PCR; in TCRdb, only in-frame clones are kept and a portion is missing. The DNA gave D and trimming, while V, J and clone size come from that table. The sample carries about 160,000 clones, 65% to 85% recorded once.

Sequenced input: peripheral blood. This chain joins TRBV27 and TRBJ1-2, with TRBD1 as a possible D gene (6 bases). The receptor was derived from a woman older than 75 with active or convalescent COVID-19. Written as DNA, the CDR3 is TGTGCCAGCAGTCCCCAGGGGTCAGATGGCTACACCTTC. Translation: CASSPQGSDGYTF.